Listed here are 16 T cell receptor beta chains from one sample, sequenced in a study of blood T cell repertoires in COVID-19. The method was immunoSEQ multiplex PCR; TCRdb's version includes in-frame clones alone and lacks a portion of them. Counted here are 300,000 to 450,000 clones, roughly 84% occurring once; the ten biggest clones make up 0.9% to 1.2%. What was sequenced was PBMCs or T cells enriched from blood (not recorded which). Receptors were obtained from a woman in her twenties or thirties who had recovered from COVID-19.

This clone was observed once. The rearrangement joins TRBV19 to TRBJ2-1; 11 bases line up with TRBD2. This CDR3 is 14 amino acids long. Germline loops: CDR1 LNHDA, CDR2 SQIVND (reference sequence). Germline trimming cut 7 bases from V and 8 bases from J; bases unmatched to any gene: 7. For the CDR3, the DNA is TGTGCCAGTAAATTAGAACTAGCGGGGGATGAGCAGTTCTTC. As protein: CASKLELAGDEQFF.

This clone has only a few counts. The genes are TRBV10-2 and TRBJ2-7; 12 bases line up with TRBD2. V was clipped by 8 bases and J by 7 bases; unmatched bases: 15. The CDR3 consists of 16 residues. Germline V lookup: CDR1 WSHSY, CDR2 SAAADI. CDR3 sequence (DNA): TGCGCCAGCGCTAGCGGGGGGGTTAGCCTCCCTCGGGAGCAGTACTTC. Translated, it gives CASASGGVSLPREQYF.

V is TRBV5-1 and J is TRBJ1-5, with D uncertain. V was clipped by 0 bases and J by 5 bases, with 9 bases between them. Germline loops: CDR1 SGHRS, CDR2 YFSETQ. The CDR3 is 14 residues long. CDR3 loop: CASSLATGYQPQHF. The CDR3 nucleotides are TGCGCCAGCAGCTTGGCGACGGGTTATCAGCCCCAGCATTTT.

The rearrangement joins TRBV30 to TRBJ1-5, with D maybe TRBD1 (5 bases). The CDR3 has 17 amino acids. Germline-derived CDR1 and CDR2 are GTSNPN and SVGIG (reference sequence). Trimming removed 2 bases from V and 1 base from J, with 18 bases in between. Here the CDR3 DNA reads TGTGCCTGGAGTCCAGGGAGGACGAGGGCAAGCAATCAGCCCCAGCATTTT. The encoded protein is CAWSPGRTRASNQPQHF.

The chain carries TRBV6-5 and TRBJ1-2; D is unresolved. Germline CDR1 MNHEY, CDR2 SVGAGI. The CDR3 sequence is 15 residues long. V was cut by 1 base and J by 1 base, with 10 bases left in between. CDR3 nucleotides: TGTGCCAGCAGTTACTTCCGCGGGAATAACTATGGCTACACCTTC. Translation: CASSYFRGNNYGYTF.

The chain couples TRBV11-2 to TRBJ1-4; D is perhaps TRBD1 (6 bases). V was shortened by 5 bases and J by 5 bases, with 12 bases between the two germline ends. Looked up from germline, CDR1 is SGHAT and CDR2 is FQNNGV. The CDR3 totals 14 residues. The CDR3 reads CASSLRGRNEKLFF. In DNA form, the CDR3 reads TGTGCCAGCAGCCTCAGGGGAAGAAATGAAAAACTGTTTTTT. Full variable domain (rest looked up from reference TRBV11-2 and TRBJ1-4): EAGVAQSPRYKIIEKRQSVAFWCNPISGHATLYWYQQILGQGPKLLIQFQNNGVVDDSQLPKDRFSAERLKGVDSTLKIQPAKLEDSAVYLCASSLRGRNEKLFFGSGTQLSVL.

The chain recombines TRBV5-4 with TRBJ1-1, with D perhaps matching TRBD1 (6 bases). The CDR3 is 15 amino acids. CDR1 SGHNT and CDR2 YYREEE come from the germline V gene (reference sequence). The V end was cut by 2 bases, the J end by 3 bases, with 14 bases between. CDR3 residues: CASSFRGPSDTEAFF. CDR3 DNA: TGTGCCAGCAGCTTCAGGGGACCCAGTGACACTGAAGCTTTCTTT. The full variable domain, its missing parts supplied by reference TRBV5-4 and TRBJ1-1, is ETGVTQSPTHLIKTRGQQVTLRCSSQSGHNTVSWYQQALGQGPQFIFQYYREEENGRGNFPPRFSGLQFPNYSSELNVNALELDDSALYLCASSFRGPSDTEAFFGQGTRLTVV.

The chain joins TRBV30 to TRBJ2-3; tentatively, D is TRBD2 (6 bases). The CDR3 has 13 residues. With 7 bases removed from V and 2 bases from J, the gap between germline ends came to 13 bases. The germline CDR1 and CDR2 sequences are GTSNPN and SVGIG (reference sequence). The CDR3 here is CALEGPNTDTQYF. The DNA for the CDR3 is TGTGCCTTGGAGGGGCCGAACACAGATACGCAGTATTTT.

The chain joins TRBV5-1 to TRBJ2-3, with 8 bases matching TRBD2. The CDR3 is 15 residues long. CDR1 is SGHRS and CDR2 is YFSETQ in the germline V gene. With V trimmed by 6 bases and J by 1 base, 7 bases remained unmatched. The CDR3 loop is CASNLVRGGTDTQYF. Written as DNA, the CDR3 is TGCGCCAGCAATCTCGTGCGGGGGGGCACAGATACGCAGTATTTT. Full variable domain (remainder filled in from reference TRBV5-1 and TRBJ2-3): KAGVTQTPRYLIKTRGQQVTLSCSPISGHRSVSWYQQTPGQGLQFLFEYFSETQRNKGNFPGRFSGRQFSNSRSEMNVSTLELGDSALYLCASNLVRGGTDTQYFGPGTRLTVL.

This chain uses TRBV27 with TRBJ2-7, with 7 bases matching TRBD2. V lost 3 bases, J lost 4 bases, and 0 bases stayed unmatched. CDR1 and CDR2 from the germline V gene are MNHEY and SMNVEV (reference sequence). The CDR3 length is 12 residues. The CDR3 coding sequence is TGTGCCAGCAGTTTGGGGGGGTACGAGCAGTACTTC. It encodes CASSLGGYEQYF.

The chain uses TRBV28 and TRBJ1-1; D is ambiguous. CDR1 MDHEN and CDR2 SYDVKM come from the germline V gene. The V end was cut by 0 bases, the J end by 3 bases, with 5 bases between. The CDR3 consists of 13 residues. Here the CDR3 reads CASSLWSYTEAFF. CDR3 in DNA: TGTGCCAGCAGTTTATGGTCTTACACTGAAGCTTTCTTT.

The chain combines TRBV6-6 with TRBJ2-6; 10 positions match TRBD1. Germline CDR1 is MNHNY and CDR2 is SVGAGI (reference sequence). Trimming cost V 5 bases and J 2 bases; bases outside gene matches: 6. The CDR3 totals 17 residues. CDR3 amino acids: CASSPTGTGAGANVLTF. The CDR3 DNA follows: TGTGCCAGCAGTCCGACCGGGACAGGGGCTGGGGCCAACGTCCTGACTTTC.

In nucleotides, the CDR3 is TGTGCCAGCAGCCAATGGGAGGGAGGAGGCTACACCTTC. It codes for CASSQWEGGGYTF. The chain is built from TRBV3-1 (or the pseudogene TRBV3-2) and TRBJ1-2; D uncertain. The V and J ends lost 2 bases and 8 bases respectively, with 12 bases between them. The germline V gene encodes CDR1 LGHDT and CDR2 YNNKEL (reference sequence). The CDR3 runs to 13 residues.

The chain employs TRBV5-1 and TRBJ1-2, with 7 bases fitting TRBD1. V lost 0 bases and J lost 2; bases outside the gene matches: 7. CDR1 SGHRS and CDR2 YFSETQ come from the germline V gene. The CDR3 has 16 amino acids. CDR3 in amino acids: CASSLGQGSRNYGYTF. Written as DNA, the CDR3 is TGCGCCAGCAGCTTGGGACAGGGTTCCAGGAACTATGGCTACACCTTC.

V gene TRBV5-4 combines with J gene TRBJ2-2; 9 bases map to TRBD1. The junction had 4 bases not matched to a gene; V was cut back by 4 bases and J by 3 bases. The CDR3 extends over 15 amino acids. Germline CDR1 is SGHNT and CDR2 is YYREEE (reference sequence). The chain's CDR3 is CASSPGQGYTGELFF. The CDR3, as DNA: TGTGCCAGCAGCCCGGGACAGGGATACACCGGGGAGCTGTTTTTT.

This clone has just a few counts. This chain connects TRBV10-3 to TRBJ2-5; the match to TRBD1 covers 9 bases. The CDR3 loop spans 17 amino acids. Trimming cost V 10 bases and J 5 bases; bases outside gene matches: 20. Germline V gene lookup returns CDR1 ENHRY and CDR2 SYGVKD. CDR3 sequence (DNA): TGTGCCACCTCGGAGAGCCGGGACAGGGCCGGCCGGGAGACCCAGTACTTC. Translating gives CATSESRDRAGRETQYF.